The T cell receptor beta chain under discussion was sequenced for a study of blood T cell repertoires in COVID-19. In the study overall: COVID-19 samples, acute and convalescent, were from the United States, Italy and Spain. T cells, B-cell-depleted T cells, or PBMCs supplied cDNA or gDNA.

Per the original methods: Amplification of reference gene primers was used by the study to estimate nucleated cell counts. Libraries were prepared by immunoSEQ multiplex PCR; TCRdb keeps only in-frame clonotypes and omits some of them. That table supplies the V and J calls and clone size; D and trimming were determined from the DNA. The repertoire includes some 57,000 clones, about 85% of them detected once, and roughly a tenth sits in the top ten. The CDR3 loop spans 15 amino acids. Germline CDR1 MDHEN, CDR2 SYDVKM. The ends lost 5 bases at V and 5 bases at J; junction bases unmatched: 4. This sequence joins TRBV28 and TRBJ2-1, with 12 positions matching TRBD2. Sequenced material: peripheral blood. The sequence came from a human donor in a cohort sampled during active COVID-19. DNA of the CDR3: TGTGCCAGCAGTAGACTAGCGGGAGCCCACAATGAGCAGTTCTTC. Its protein product is CASSRLAGAHNEQFF.